Here is one T cell receptor (beta chain) with its context. The data were taken from a study of blood T cell repertoires in COVID-19. Authors' analysis steps: Scientists estimated how many nucleated cells there were by amplifying reference gene primers. Libraries were prepared by immunoSEQ multiplex PCR; TCRdb keeps only in-frame clonotypes and omits some of them. The V and J calls and clone size are taken from that table; D and trimming were inferred from the DNA. In the table there are around 55,000 clones, 90% of which are singletons. The V end was cut by 2 bases, the J end by 4 bases, with 11 bases between. CDR1 SGHTA and CDR2 FQGNSA come from the germline V gene. The CDR3 spans 14 residues.

Input material: peripheral blood. The chain combines TRBV7-2 with TRBJ1-2, with D possibly TRBD1 on 5 matching bases. The TCR was taken from a man aged 40-49 years with acute or convalescent COVID-19. Written as DNA, the CDR3 is TGTGCCAGCAGCTTAAGGGGAGGCGGCTATGGCTACACCTTC. Its translation: CASSLRGGGYGYTF.